One and the same sample provided the 17 T cell receptor beta chains below, sequenced in a study of shared clonotypes between healthy human individuals. Measured with immunoSEQ multiplex PCR; TCRdb has only the in-frame clones, and not every one. The table has roughly 1,600,000 clones, 98% to 99% seen once; the top ten hold approximately 0.4%. The material sequenced was naive CD4+ T cells sorted from blood. Subset of the sample: CD45RA+ positively selected. These TCRs come from a man younger than 40 in good health.

The chain is built from TRBV6-5 and TRBJ2-2; a possible D gene is TRBD1 (5 bases). The CDR3 spans 14 residues. V gave up 2 bases and J gave up 4 bases, with 8 bases separating them. Germline CDR1 MNHEY, CDR2 SVGAGI. This chain's CDR3 is CASSYLTGTGELFF. The DNA of the CDR3 is TGTGCCAGCAGTTACCTCACAGGCACCGGGGAGCTGTTTTTT.

Concerning this clone itself: The junction departs from germline at one end; a sequencing error may be responsible. This chain uses TRBV6-1 with TRBJ2-1; 10 bases agree with TRBD2. CDR3 size: 15 residues. The germline V gene encodes CDR1 MNHNS and CDR2 SASEGT. The CDR3 nucleotides are TGTGCCAGCAGTCGCCGGGGGCTAGCGGGAGCCCGGGGGCTCTTC. Translation gives CASSRRGLAGARGLF.

The sample holds one count of this clone. V usage is TRBV6-6 and J usage is TRBJ2-7; possible D gene TRBD2, 6 bases. The CDR3 is 12 amino acids. Germline V CDR1 and CDR2: MNHNY, SVGAGI (reference sequence). The V gene lost 10 bases and the J gene lost 4 bases, with 14 bases spanning the gap. The CDR3 loop is CATQTGAYEQYF. Here the CDR3 DNA reads TGTGCCACACAGACGGGAGCATACGAGCAGTACTTC.

The rearrangement uses TRBV28 and TRBJ1-5, with 10 bases that match TRBD1. J was trimmed by 9 bases and V by 6 bases; bases with no gene match: 5. There are 13 residues in the CDR3. Per the germline V gene, CDR1 is MDHEN and CDR2 is SYDVKM. For the CDR3, the DNA is TGTGCCAGCAGCGGACAGGGGGTCCGGCCCCAGCATTTT. Translation: CASSGQGVRPQHF.

In this sample, this clone turned up once. This specimen includes other DNA sequences encoding the same CDR3. The CDR3 nucleotides read TGCGCCAGCAGCCAAGATAGAGGGGAGACCCAGTACTTC. Protein sequence: CASSQDRGETQYF. The chain has TRBV4-3 and TRBJ2-5, with a tentative D call TRBD2 (5 bases). Germline V gives CDR1 LGHNA, CDR2 YSLEER. CDR3 length equals 13 residues. V was shortened by 0 bases and J by 5 bases, with 7 bases between the two germline ends.

The rearrangement uses TRBV5-6 and TRBJ2-7, with 8 positions matching TRBD2. Losses at the gene ends were 2 bases for V and 3 bases for J; bases not matched to a gene: 4. The CDR3 is 14 residues long. Germline lookup yields CDR1 SGHDT and CDR2 YYEEEE. The CDR3 bases are TGTGCCAGCAGCTTTAGCGGGAAGTTCTACGAGCAGTACTTC. This translates into CASSFSGKFYEQYF.

Remarks on this clone: This specimen includes other DNA sequences encoding the same CDR3. The chain combines TRBV6-1 with TRBJ2-7; TRBD2 matches 11 bases. Germline V gene lookup returns CDR1 MNHNS and CDR2 SASEGT. The CDR3 runs 14 residues. V shed 5 bases, J shed 4 bases, and the junction held 4 bases outside the gene matches. CDR3 nucleotides: TGTGCCAGCAGTAGACTAGCGGGAACTTACGAGCAGTACTTC. It translates to CASSRLAGTYEQYF.

The chain recombines TRBV28 with TRBJ1-1; D ambiguous. Germline V gene sequence: CDR1 MDHEN, CDR2 SYDVKM. This CDR3 spans 13 amino acids. The germline V and J ends were trimmed by 6 bases and 2 bases, with 10 bases remaining between them. CDR3 sequence (DNA): TGTGCCAGCAGGGTAACTATTAACACTGAAGCTTTCTTT. Translation: CASRVTINTEAFF.

On this clone: The junction differs from germline at one of its ends, possibly a read error. The chain is built from TRBV7-9 and TRBJ2-7, with D hard to call. This CDR3 spans 13 amino acids. Germline loops: CDR1 SEHNR, CDR2 FQNEAQ (reference sequence). The CDR3, as DNA: TGTGCCAGCAGCAACTCGAAGGGTTACGAGCAGCACTTC. It specifies CASSNSKGYEQHF.

J is TRBJ1-2 and V is TRBV7-2, with D perhaps matching TRBD1 (5 bases). Trimming removed 2 bases at V and 4 bases at J, with 8 bases between. The germline V gene encodes CDR1 SGHTA and CDR2 FQGNSA. The CDR3 totals 13 residues. The CDR3 region is CASSLTGSYGYTF. The CDR3 DNA sequence: TGTGCCAGCAGCTTAACAGGAAGCTATGGCTACACCTTC.

J is TRBJ1-4 and V is TRBV7-2, with D perhaps matching TRBD1 (5 bases). The CDR3 has 16 amino acids. Deletions cut 4 bases from V and 7 bases from J, with 19 bases between. Germline loops: CDR1 SGHTA, CDR2 FQGNSA. As DNA, the CDR3 is TGTGCCAGCAGCTCGCGCAGGGCCGTGGGTGGTGAAAAACTGTTTTTT. Translated: CASSSRRAVGGEKLFF.

The CDR3 spells CASNLAASTDTQYF. The CDR3 DNA sequence: TGTGCCAGTAATTTAGCGGCTAGCACAGATACGCAGTATTTT. This chain uses TRBV19 with TRBJ2-3, with a weak D call TRBD2 (6 bases). There are 14 residues in the CDR3. V shed 7 bases and J shed 0 bases, with 11 bases lying between them. Germline CDR1 and CDR2: LNHDA and SQIVND (reference sequence). The whole variable domain, remainder taken from reference TRBV19 and TRBJ2-3, is DGGITQSPKYLFRKEGQNVTLSCEQNLNHDAMYWYRQDPGQGLRLIYYSQIVNDFQKGDIAEGYSVSREKKESFPLTVTSAQKNPTAFYLCASNLAASTDTQYFGPGTRLTVL.

This rearrangement joins TRBV10-3 to TRBJ1-1; a weak D match, TRBD1 (6 bases). With 9 bases removed from V and 3 bases from J, the gap between germline ends came to 20 bases. The CDR3 has 15 amino acids. The germline V gene has CDR1 ENHRY and CDR2 SYGVKD. CDR3 amino acids: CAISSRGLDDTEAFF. Here the CDR3 DNA reads TGTGCCATTTCCTCGCGGGGGCTTGACGACACTGAAGCTTTCTTT.

The CDR3 sequence: CASSFRLRGIVATNEKLFF. Here the CDR3 DNA reads TGCGCCAGCAGCTTCCGACTGAGAGGGATAGTTGCAACTAATGAAAAACTGTTTTTT. V gene TRBV5-1 combines with J gene TRBJ1-4; D is undetermined. There are 19 residues in the CDR3. The germline gives CDR1 SGHRS, CDR2 YFSETQ. V dropped 2 bases and J dropped 0 bases, with 20 bases sitting between them. Combining the CDR3 with reference TRBV5-1 and TRBJ1-4 gives the whole variable domain KAGVTQTPRYLIKTRGQQVTLSCSPISGHRSVSWYQQTPGQGLQFLFEYFSETQRNKGNFPGRFSGRQFSNSRSEMNVSTLELGDSALYLCASSFRLRGIVATNEKLFFGSGTQLSVL.

This clone was detected once. This rearrangement joins TRBV2 to TRBJ1-2; no clear D. Germline V gene data show CDR1 as SNHLY and CDR2 as FYNNEI. This CDR3 comprises 14 residues. The V end lost 4 bases, the J end lost 4 bases, and 13 bases lay between the germline ends. The CDR3 spells CASSVKTKTYGYTF. The CDR3 bases are TGTGCCAGCAGTGTAAAGACCAAAACCTATGGCTACACCTTC.

This chain connects TRBV7-2 to TRBJ2-6; D is undetermined. Germline values: CDR1 SGHTA, CDR2 FQGNSA. Between the trimmed V and J ends, which lost 4 bases and 1 base, there was a span of 11 bases. The CDR3 is 16 residues long. CDR3 residues: CASSSTTLSGANVLTF. The CDR3 nucleotides read TGTGCCAGCAGCTCGACGACACTTTCTGGGGCCAACGTCCTGACTTTC.

The rearrangement joins TRBV19 to TRBJ2-7; possible D gene TRBD2, 5 bases. The CDR3 runs 14 residues. The V gene lost 5 bases and the J gene lost 0 bases, with 11 bases spanning the gap. Germline lookup yields CDR1 LNHDA and CDR2 SQIVND (reference sequence). Here the CDR3 reads CASSLQRNSYEQYF. In DNA form, the CDR3 reads TGTGCCAGTAGTCTACAGCGGAACTCCTACGAGCAGTACTTC. The variable domain in full, with the rest retrieved from reference TRBV19 and TRBJ2-7, is DGGITQSPKYLFRKEGQNVTLSCEQNLNHDAMYWYRQDPGQGLRLIYYSQIVNDFQKGDIAEGYSVSREKKESFPLTVTSAQKNPTAFYLCASSLQRNSYEQYFGPGTRLTVT.